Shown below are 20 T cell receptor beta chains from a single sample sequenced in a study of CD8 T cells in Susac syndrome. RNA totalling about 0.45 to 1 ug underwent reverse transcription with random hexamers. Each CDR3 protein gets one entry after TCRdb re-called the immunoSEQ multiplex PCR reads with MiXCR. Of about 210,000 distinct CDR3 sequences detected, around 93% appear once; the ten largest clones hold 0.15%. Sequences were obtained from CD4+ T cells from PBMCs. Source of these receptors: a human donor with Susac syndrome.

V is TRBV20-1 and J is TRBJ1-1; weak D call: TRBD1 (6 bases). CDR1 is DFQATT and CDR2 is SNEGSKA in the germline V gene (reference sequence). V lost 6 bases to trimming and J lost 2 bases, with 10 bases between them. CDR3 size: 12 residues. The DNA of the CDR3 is TGCAGTGCACCGACAGGAAACACTGAAGCTTTCTTT. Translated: CSAPTGNTEAFF.

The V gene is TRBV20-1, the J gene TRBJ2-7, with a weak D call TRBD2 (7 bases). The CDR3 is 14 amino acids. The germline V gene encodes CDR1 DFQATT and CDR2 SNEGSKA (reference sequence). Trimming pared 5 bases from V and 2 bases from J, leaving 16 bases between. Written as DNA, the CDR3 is TGCAGTGCTCGAGCTCGGGGGGCGACCTACGAGCAGTACTTC. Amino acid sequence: CSARARGATYEQYF.

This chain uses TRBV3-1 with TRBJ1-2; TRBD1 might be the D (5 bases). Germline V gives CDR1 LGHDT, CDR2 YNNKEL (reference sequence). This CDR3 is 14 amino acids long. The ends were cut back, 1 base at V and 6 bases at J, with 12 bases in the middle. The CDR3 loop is CASSQVVTVHGYTF. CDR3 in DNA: TGTGCCAGCAGCCAAGTTGTGACAGTCCATGGCTACACCTTC.

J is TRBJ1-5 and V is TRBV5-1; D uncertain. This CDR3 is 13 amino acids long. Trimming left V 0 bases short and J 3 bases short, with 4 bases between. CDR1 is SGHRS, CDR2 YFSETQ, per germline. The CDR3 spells CASSLDDNQPQHF. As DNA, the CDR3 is TGCGCCAGCAGCTTGGATGACAATCAGCCCCAGCATTTT.

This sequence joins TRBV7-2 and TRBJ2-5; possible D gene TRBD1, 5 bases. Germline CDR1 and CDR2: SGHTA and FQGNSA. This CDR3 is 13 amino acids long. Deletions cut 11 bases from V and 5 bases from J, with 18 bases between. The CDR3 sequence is CAAAWQGEETQYF. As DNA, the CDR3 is TGTGCCGCAGCCTGGCAGGGTGAGGAGACCCAGTACTTC. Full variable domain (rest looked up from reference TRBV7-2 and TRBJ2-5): GAGVSQSPSNKVTEKGKDVELRCDPISGHTALYWYRQSLGQGLEFLIYFQGNSAPDKSGLPSDRFSAERTGGSVSTLTIQRTQQEDSAVYLCAAAWQGEETQYFGPGTRLLVL.

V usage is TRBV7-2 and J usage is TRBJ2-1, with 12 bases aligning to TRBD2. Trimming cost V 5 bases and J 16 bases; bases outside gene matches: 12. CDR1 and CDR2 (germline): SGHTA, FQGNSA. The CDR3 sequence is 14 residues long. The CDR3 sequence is CASSLGLAGTSTFF. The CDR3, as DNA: TGTGCCAGCAGCCTCGGACTAGCGGGGACCAGCACCTTCTTC. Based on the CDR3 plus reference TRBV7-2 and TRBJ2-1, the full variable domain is GAGVSQSPSNKVTEKGKDVELRCDPISGHTALYWYRQSLGQGLEFLIYFQGNSAPDKSGLPSDRFSAERTGGSVSTLTIQRTQQEDSAVYLCASSLGLAGTSTFFGPGTRLTVL.

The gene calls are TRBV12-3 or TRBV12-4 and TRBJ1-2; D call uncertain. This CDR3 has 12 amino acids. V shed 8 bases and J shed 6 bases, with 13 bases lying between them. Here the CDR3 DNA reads TGTGCCAGCTCTCCTGGATCCCATGGCTACACCTTC. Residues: CASSPGSHGYTF.

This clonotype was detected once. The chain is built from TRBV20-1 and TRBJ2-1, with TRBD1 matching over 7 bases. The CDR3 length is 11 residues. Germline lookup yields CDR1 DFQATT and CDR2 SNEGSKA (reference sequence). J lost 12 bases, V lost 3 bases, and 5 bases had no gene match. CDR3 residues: CSARSPGGQFF. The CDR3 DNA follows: TGCAGTGCTAGGTCCCCAGGGGGGCAGTTCTTC.

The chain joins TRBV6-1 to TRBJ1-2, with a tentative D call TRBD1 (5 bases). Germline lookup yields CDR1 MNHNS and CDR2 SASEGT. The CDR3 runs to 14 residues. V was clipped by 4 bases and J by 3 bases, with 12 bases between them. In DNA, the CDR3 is TGTGCCAGCAGTGTCTCGGGGACTTACTATGGCTACACCTTC. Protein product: CASSVSGTYYGYTF.

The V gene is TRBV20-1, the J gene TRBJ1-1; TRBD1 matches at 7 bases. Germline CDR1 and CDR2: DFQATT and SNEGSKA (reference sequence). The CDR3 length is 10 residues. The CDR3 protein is CSAGGTEAFF. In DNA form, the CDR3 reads TGCAGCGCAGGGGGCACTGAAGCTTTCTTT.

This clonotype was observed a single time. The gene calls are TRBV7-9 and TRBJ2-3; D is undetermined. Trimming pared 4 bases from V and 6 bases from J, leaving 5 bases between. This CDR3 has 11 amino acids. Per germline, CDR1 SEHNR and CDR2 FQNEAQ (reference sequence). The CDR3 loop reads CASSSQDTQYF. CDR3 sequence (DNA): TGTGCCAGCAGCTCCCAGGATACGCAGTATTTT.

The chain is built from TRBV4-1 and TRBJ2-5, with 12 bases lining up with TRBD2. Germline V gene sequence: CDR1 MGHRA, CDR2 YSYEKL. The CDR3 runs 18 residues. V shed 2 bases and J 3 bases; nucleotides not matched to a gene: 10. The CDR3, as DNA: TGCGCCAGCAGCCAAACCATATCTAGCGGGGGGGCGAAAGAGACCCAGTACTTC. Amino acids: CASSQTISSGGAKETQYF.

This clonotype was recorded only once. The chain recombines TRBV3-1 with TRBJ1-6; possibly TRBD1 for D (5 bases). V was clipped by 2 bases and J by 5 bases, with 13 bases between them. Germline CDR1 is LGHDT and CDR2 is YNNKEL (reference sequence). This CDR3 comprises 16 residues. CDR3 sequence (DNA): TGTGCCAGCAGCCAACCGACAGCACCAAATAATTCACCCCTCCACTTT. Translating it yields CASSQPTAPNNSPLHF.

CDR3 region: CASSYFLGSTVETQYF. CDR3 nucleotide sequence: TGTGCCAGCAGTTACTTCCTAGGGTCCACGGTGGAGACCCAGTACTTC. The chain combines TRBV6-5 with TRBJ2-5, with unresolved D. This CDR3 is 16 amino acids long. Trimming pared 1 base from V and 5 bases from J, leaving 17 bases between. Germline CDR1 MNHEY, CDR2 SVGAGI.

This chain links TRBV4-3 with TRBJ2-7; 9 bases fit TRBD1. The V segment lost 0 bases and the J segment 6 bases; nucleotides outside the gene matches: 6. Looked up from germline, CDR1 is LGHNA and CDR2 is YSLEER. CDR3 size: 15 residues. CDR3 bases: TGCGCCAGCAGCCAAGATCTGGACAGGGGTGGCGAGCAGTACTTC. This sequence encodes CASSQDLDRGGEQYF.

CDR3 DNA: TGTGCCAGCAGCCTAGCGGGGGCCGTCTACGAGCAGTACTTC. It is translated as CASSLAGAVYEQYF. The genes are TRBV11-3 and TRBJ2-7, with 10 positions matching TRBD2. Germline CDR1 and CDR2: SGHNT and YENEEA. V lost 5 bases to trimming and J lost 3 bases; unmatched junction nucleotides: 4. The CDR3 extends over 14 amino acids.

This chain's CDR3 is CASSMGQSNQPQHF. CDR3 in DNA: TGTGCCAGCAGTATGGGACAGAGCAATCAGCCCCAGCATTTT. The chain combines TRBV12-3 or TRBV12-4 with TRBJ1-5; TRBD1 aligns across 7 bases. With V trimmed by 5 bases and J by 1 base, 2 bases remained unmatched. The CDR3 has 14 amino acids.

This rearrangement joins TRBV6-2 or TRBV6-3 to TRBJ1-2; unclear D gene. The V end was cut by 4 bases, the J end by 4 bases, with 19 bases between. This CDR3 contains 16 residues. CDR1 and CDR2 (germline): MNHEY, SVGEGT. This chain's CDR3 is CASSLIPRRYLYGYTF. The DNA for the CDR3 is TGTGCCAGCAGTTTGATTCCGCGGCGGTACCTCTATGGCTACACCTTC.

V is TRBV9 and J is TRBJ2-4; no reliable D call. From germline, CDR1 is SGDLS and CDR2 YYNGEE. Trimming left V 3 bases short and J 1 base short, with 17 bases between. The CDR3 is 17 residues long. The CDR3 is CASSAGPTVSAKNIQYF. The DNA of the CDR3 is TGTGCCAGCAGCGCAGGCCCGACGGTTTCTGCCAAAAACATTCAGTACTTC.

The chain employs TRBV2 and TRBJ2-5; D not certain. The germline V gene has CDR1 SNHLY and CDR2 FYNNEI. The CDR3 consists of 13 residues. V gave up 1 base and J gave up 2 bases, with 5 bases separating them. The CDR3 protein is CASSEERQETQYF. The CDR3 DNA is TGTGCCAGCAGTGAAGAGAGACAAGAGACCCAGTACTTC. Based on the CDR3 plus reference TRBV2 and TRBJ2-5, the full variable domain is EPEVTQTPSHQVTQMGQEVILRCVPISNHLYFYWYRQILGQKVEFLVSFYNNEISEKSEIFDDQFSVERPDGSNFTLKIRSTKLEDSAMYFCASSEERQETQYFGPGTRLLVL.